Below, one T cell receptor (beta chain) is given with its context. This clone was recorded once. The clone's antigen remains unknown. One base away there is no much larger clone; base qualities are not given. The source of the sample is a study of chemoradiotherapy in HPV16-positive cancers (dated by TCRdb to 2022 to 2024). In the study overall: Using functional T-cell assays on cells from a couple of HPV16-positive patients, the researchers defined candidate HPV-specific T-cell clones and common TCR motifs. TCR repertoires from roughly 93 patients with HPV-related cancers were then used to track the candidate HPV-specific TCRs and motifs. The study asked whether T-cell immunity against the HPV oncoproteins E6 and E7 changes during chemoradiotherapy and whether it affects survival. Here is what the overall study found, with its caveats: Among HPV16-positive patients, expansion of HPV-responsive T cells during chemoradiotherapy was associated with better recurrence-free survival. Expansion of candidate HPV-specific clones and E7-related TCR motifs was observed in the tumor microenvironment during treatment, whereas no such expansion was observed for non-HPV-specific T cells. The functional definition of HPV-specific T cells came from only a couple of HPV16-positive patients, and the survival association was reported for HPV16-positive patients.

Because repertoires were sampled repeatedly during chemoradiotherapy, clonal expansion in the tumor microenvironment could be followed. The library was produced with the immunoSEQ multiplex PCR assay. This immuneACCESS table, as held by TCRdb, lists in-frame sequences with V and J called but not all clones. Of the missing ones, under half trace to an unresolved V gene in checked studies; the others have no known cause. The sample profile shows 15,000 to 20,000 clones; under 80% of them were found once. Roughly 1.4% of the sample goes to the ten largest clones. This sequence was found in a human donor with HPV-associated anogenital cancer. The biological material was taken from a patient who underwent chemoradiotherapy.

The bases are TGTGCCAGCAGCCCCCGGACAGTTACCTACGAGCAGTACTTC. This codes for CASSPRTVTYEQYF. The rearrangement combines TRBV9 with TRBJ2-7; possibly the D gene is TRBD1, per 6 matching bases. The CDR3 numbers 14 residues from cysteine through phenylalanine. The sequence is cut down to CDR3 DNA, 42 bases in frame from base 1. Taken from the germline V gene, the CDR1 and CDR2 loops are SGDLS and YYNGEE. Trimming costs V 4 bases and J 2 bases, and their ends lie 13 bases apart.